This T cell receptor beta chain was identified in a study of T cells in Graves' hyperthyroidism and ophthalmopathy. As for the study in general: Blood from the periphery was taken at initial diagnosis, before any treatment. Whole-study findings and limits: Ophthalmopathy was predicted by the model a median of roughly 6.6 months ahead of onset. Ophthalmopathy stood apart from stable hyperthyroidism in a 13 V-J model.

It was uncontrolled infection, other autoimmune disease, pregnancy or lactation that excluded patients. Amplification targeted TCR beta CDR3 regions from RNA transcripts. HTBI primers were used for first-round RT-PCR of the TCR CDR3. Via MiXCR, TCRdb re-called the multiplex PCR reads, giving one row per CDR3 protein. The repertoire holds some 690,000 distinct CDR3 sequences, with 15% to 20% as singletons. This clonotype has ten or more counts. Its specificity is unknown. Losses at the gene ends were 5 bases for V and 0 bases for J; bases not matched to a gene: 8. CDR1 is DFQATT and CDR2 is SNEGSKA in the germline V gene (reference sequence). The CDR3 runs to 16 residues.

The chain uses TRBV20-1 and TRBJ2-5; 11 bases align to TRBD2. Sample: blood. The clonotype was recovered from a man between 45 and 60 years old with Graves' hyperthyroidism. In DNA form, the CDR3 reads TGCAGTGCTTCCGGGACTAGCGGAGCGTACCAAGAGACCCAGTACTTC. This codes for CSASGTSGAYQETQYF.